This TCR beta chain derives from a study of blood T cell repertoires in COVID-19. The CDR3 sequence is 16 residues long. Trimming took off 4 bases at V and 0 bases at J, with 16 bases between the two ends. Germline V gives CDR1 SGHRS, CDR2 YFSETQ. Generated by immunoSEQ multiplex PCR, the TCRdb table keeps only in-frame clones and is missing some. Of tens of thousands of clones listed, approximately 84% are singletons. This clone was detected ten times or more. The specimen was peripheral blood. This TCR was recovered from a human donor in a cohort sampled during active COVID-19. This sequence joins TRBV5-1 and TRBJ1-1; D ambiguous. CDR3 residues: CASSDGSRGLNTEAFF. CDR3 in DNA: TGCGCCAGCAGCGACGGTTCTCGAGGTTTGAACACTGAAGCTTTCTTT. Based on the CDR3 plus reference TRBV5-1 and TRBJ1-1, the full variable domain is KAGVTQTPRYLIKTRGQQVTLSCSPISGHRSVSWYQQTPGQGLQFLFEYFSETQRNKGNFPGRFSGRQFSNSRSEMNVSTLELGDSALYLCASSDGSRGLNTEAFFGQGTRLTVV.